The rows below give T cell receptor beta chains drawn from one sample of a study of lymphopenia after photon versus proton radiotherapy. Sequenced by immunoSEQ multiplex PCR; TCRdb stores in-frame clones only, minus some. The table shows tens of thousands of clones, with about 86% occurring only once. The source material was peripheral blood, sampled from a patient treated with proton-based radiotherapy. These receptors came from a man aged 60 to 69 with pancreatic cancer. CDR3s include the opening cysteine and the closing phenylalanine or tryptophan. The order of the fields is clone size, D gene, CDR3 length, V gene, J gene, CDR3 protein, CDR3 DNA. D genes are given only for firm matches. The listing skips clone size in some rows; elsewhere it reads once, few, many or a size class.

>few|NA|13|TRBV4-2|TRBJ1-5
CASMRKDNQPQHF
TGTGCCAGCATGCGGAAGGACAATCAGCCCCAGCATTTT
>NA|TRBD2|16|TRBV5-1|TRBJ2-1
CASSLIATSANNEQFF
TGCGCCAGCAGCTTAATAGCGACTAGCGCCAACAATGAGCAGTTCTTC
>NA|TRBD1|17|TRBV5-1|TRBJ1-4
CASSPGRGPQTNEKLFF
TGCGCCAGCAGCCCTGGGAGGGGGCCTCAAACTAATGAAAAACTGTTTTTT
>once|NA|12|TRBV7-9|TRBJ1-1
CASSPTNTEAFF
TGTGCCAGCAGCCCGACGAACACTGAAGCTTTCTTT
>NA|NA|13|TRBV9|TRBJ2-3
CASSATGTDTQYF
TGTGCCAGCAGCGCAACAGGCACAGATACGCAGTATTTT
>NA|NA|16|TRBV29-1|TRBJ2-3
CSVEGGTPSRGDTQYF
TGCAGCGTTGAAGGGGGAACGCCTAGTCGCGGGGATACGCAGTATTTT
>few|NA|13|TRBV28|TRBJ1-3
CASSLVTGNTIYF
TGTGCCAGCAGTTTAGTAACGGGAAACACCATATATTTT
>NA|TRBD2|15|TRBV7-2|TRBJ2-5
CASSRSSGPWETQYF
TGTGCCAGCAGTCGCTCTAGCGGGCCCTGGGAGACCCAGTACTTC
>NA|TRBD2|15|TRBV7-7|TRBJ2-3
CASSPSGGGTDTQYF
TGTGCTAGCAGCCCGAGCGGGGGGGGCACAGATACGCAGTATTTT
>NA|NA|15|TRBV6-6|TRBJ1-4
CASSLRQMPNEKLFF
TGTGCCAGCAGTTTGAGGCAGATGCCTAATGAAAAACTGTTTTTT
>NA|NA|15|TRBV19|TRBJ1-4
CASSTGGAMNEKLFF
TGTGCCAGTAGTACGGGCGGAGCAATGAATGAAAAACTGTTTTTT
>once|NA|13|TRBV7-2|TRBJ1-2
CASSLQGNYGYTF
TGTGCCAGCAGCTTACAGGGTAACTATGGCTACACCTTC
>NA|NA|15|TRBV4-3|TRBJ1-5
CASSQDWGGNQPQHF
TGCGCCAGCAGCCAAGATTGGGGGGGCAATCAGCCCCAGCATTTT
>NA|NA|16|TRBV21-1|TRBJ2-7
CASSNMGQGAPWEQYF
TGTGCCAGCAGCAATATGGGACAGGGGGCCCCCTGGGAGCAGTACTTC
>NA|NA|15|TRBV4-1|TRBJ2-7
CASSQGRGITYEQYF
TGCGCCAGCAGCCAAGGCCGCGGAATCACCTACGAGCAGTACTTC
>few|TRBD2|15|TRBV19|TRBJ2-1
CASSVTGTSGNEQFF
TGTGCCAGTAGTGTTACCGGGACTAGCGGGAATGAGCAGTTCTTC
>once|NA|15|TRBV6-5|TRBJ1-2
CASTPGGAKHYGYTF
TGTGCCAGCACTCCTGGGGGGGCCAAACACTATGGCTACACCTTC
>NA|TRBD1|19|TRBV4-2|TRBJ2-4
CASSQELDVGQLAKNIQYF
TGTGCCAGCAGCCAAGAGCTAGATGTGGGACAGCTAGCCAAAAACATTCAGTACTTC
>NA|NA|15|TRBV11-1|TRBJ2-7
CASSLGLGSSYEQYF
TGTGCCAGCAGCTTAGGTCTGGGGAGCTCCTACGAGCAGTACTTC
>NA|NA|16|TRBV6-6|TRBJ2-1
CASSFYPGYKYNEQFF
TGTGCCAGCAGTTTCTACCCCGGATATAAATACAATGAGCAGTTCTTC
>NA|NA|13|TRBV14|TRBJ2-7
CASSQGFGREQYF
TGTGCCAGCAGCCAAGGGTTCGGTAGAGAGCAGTACTTC
>NA|TRBD2|15|TRBV27|TRBJ2-2
CASKRGRGNTGELFF
TGTGCCAGCAAGCGCGGGAGGGGGAACACCGGGGAGCTGTTTTTT